This TCR beta chain is drawn from a study of blood T cell repertoires in COVID-19 (dated by TCRdb to the early 2020s). For the wider study: Samples covering the acute and convalescent phases of COVID-19 were provided by collaborators in the United States, Italy and Spain. Deeply sampled blood TCRbeta repertoires from subjects exposed to, actively infected with, or recovered from COVID-19 were included in the dataset. The material from the prospective study consisted of cDNA or gDNA derived from T cells, B-cell-depleted T cells, or PBMCs. HLA class I and class II types, where available, came from metadata supplied by the sample provider rather than from assay-based typing. Sample metadata almost always included a de-identified subject ID, COVID-19 status, age in years and sex. Samples were obtained from the ongoing ImmuneRACE study (first 160 participants) and from some 1,200 subjects provided by 6 global collaborators. The repertoires were released in a freely available public database intended as a resource for research on the immune response to SARS-CoV-2. Paper-wide results and their limitations: How much clinical and demographic metadata was included differed by source and by participant, and the metadata was provided uncurated.

V and J are truncated by 5 bases and 4 bases respectively, leaving an intervening sequence of 16 bases. The CDR3 spans 15 residues, from the cysteine through the phenylalanine. Only the CDR3 portion is preserved as DNA: 45 bases, with reading frame beginning at the first base. CDR1 and CDR2, looked up from the germline V gene (reference sequence), are MNHNY and SVGAGI. Comments on this clone: The target of this receptor is not known. No base quality values were provided; no much bigger clone lies one nucleotide off.

Whole blood was collected in K2EDTA tubes by collaborating institutions according to the institutions' own protocols. For TCRbeta analysis, collaborator samples were shipped as frozen whole blood, as isolated PBMCs, or as DNA extracted from either sample type. TCRbeta CDR3 regions were amplified from genomic DNA by means of the immunoSEQ Assay, a bias-controlled multiplex PCR. Regarding the original processing steps: Within the assay, amplification of reference gene primers was used to estimate how many nucleated cells each sample contained. To quantify the absolute abundance of each unique TCRbeta CDR3 rearrangement, sequence reads were collapsed and filtered. Productive Simpson clonality was computed per sample as the square root of Simpson's diversity index over productive rearrangements. Drawn from immuneACCESS, this table holds only the in-frame rearrangements with V and J called that TCRdb kept. Clones are partly lost; checked studies trace under half to an unresolved V gene and leave the rest unexplained. V and J calls and clone size follow that table, whereas D and trimming were derived from the DNA. The sample table lists 250,000 to 350,000 clones, around 89% of them with a count of one. The ten largest clonotypes hold approximately 0.84% of the sample.

This receptor was identified in a man aged 25 to 40 with acute or convalescent COVID-19. The rearranged segments are TRBV6-6 and TRBJ2-3; TRBD1 is a possible D gene, resting on 6 matching bases. The specimen sequenced was peripheral blood. Read as DNA, the sequence is TGTGCCAGCAGTCTGCAAGGACAGCACGCAGATACGCAGTATTTT. Translated, it reads CASSLQGQHADTQYF.